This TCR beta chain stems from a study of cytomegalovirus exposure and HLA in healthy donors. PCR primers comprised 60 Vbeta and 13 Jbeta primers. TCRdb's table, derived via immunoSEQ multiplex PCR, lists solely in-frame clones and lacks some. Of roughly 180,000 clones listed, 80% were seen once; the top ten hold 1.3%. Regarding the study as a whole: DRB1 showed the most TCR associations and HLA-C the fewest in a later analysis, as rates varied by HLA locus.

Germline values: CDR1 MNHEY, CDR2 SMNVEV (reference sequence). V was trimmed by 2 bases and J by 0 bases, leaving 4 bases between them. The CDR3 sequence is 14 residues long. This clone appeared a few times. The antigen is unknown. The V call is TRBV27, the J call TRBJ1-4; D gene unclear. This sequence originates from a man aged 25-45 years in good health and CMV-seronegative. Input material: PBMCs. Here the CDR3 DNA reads TGTGCCAGCAGTTTAGAGGCAACTAATGAAAAACTGTTTTTT. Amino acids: CASSLEATNEKLFF.